This T cell receptor (beta chain) derives from a study of blood T cells in healthy people across ages. With respect to this clonotype: Antigen specificity is unknown.

Sample-barcoded 5' priming and a J-beta primer mix drove a second PCR of about 6 to 12 cycles. In TCRdb, the 5' RACE reads were re-called with MiXCR into one record per CDR3 protein. The sample shows about 780,000 distinct CDR3 sequences, about 45% of them seen only once. The draw of peripheral blood yielded around 10 milliliters from each donor. Germline V gene sequence: CDR1 SGHTA, CDR2 FQGNSA. V dropped 1 base and J dropped 2 bases, with 5 bases sitting between them. This CDR3 spans 13 amino acids. General study results and limits: Per million T cells, TCR beta diversity dropped about linearly as age rose. Naive T cell percentage strongly correlated with TCR beta diversity.

The chain has TRBV7-2 and TRBJ2-5; no reliable D call. The clonotype originates from an elderly man in good health. Sequences were obtained from blood. This CDR3 reads CASSLERQETQYF. As DNA, the CDR3 is TGTGCCAGCAGCTTAGAACGGCAAGAGACCCAGTACTTC.